Shown below are 2 T cell receptor beta chains from a single sample sequenced in a study of T cells after yellow fever vaccination. MiXCR, run by TCRdb on the 5' RACE reads, gives a single entry per CDR3 protein. The sample holds a few hundred thousand distinct CDR3 sequences, approximately 4.2% seen once. The material was PBMCs, obtained 5 days after the yellow fever booster vaccination. All receptors derive from a man aged 18 to 35 who received the YFV17D yellow fever vaccine.

The V call is TRBV9, the J call TRBJ2-1; 11 nucleotides match TRBD2. CDR1 is SGDLS and CDR2 is YYNGEE in the germline V gene. V lost 4 bases and J lost 6; bases outside the gene matches: 6. The CDR3 totals 15 residues. The CDR3 loop is CASSHSGGASNEQFF. The CDR3 nucleotides read TGTGCCAGCAGCCATAGCGGGGGGGCCTCCAATGAGCAGTTCTTC.

This clonotype was found a few times. V gene TRBV20-1 combines with J gene TRBJ2-7; a possible D gene is TRBD2 (5 bases). V was shortened by 3 bases and J by 1 base, with 7 bases between the two germline ends. This CDR3 comprises 12 residues. Germline-derived CDR1 and CDR2 are DFQATT and SNEGSKA (reference sequence). For the CDR3, the DNA is TGCAGTGCTAGGTCGGGGTCCTACGAGCAGTACGTC. Translated, it gives CSARSGSYEQYV.